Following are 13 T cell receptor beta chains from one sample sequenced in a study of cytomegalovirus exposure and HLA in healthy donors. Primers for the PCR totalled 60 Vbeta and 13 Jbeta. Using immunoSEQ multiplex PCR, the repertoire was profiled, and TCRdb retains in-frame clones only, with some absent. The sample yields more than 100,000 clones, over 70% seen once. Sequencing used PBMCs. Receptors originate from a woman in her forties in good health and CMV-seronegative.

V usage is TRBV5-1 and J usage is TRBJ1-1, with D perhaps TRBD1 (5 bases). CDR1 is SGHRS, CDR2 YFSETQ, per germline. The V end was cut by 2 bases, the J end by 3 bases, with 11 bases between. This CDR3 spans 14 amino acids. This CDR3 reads CASSFVWGYTEAFF. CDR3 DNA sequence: TGCGCCAGCAGCTTCGTATGGGGCTACACTGAAGCTTTCTTT. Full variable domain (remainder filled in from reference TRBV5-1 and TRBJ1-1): KAGVTQTPRYLIKTRGQQVTLSCSPISGHRSVSWYQQTPGQGLQFLFEYFSETQRNKGNFPGRFSGRQFSNSRSEMNVSTLELGDSALYLCASSFVWGYTEAFFGQGTRLTVV.

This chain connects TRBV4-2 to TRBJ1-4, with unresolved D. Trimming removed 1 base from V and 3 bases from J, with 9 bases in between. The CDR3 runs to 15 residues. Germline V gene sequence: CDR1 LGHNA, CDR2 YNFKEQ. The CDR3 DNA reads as TGTGCCAGCAGCCAAGCGCTAGCGGCTAATGAAAAACTGTTTTTT. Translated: CASSQALAANEKLFF.

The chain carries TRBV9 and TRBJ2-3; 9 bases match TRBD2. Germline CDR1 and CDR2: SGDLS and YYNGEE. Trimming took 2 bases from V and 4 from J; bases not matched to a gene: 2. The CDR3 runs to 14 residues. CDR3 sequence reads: CASSVVAGADTQYF. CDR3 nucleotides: TGTGCCAGCAGCGTCGTAGCGGGAGCAGATACGCAGTATTTT.

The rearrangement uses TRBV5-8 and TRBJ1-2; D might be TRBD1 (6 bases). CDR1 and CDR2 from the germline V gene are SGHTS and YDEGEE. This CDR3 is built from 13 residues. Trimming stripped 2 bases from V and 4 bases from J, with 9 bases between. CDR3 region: CASSFRTAYGYTF. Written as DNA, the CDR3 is TGTGCCAGCAGCTTTCGGACAGCCTATGGCTACACCTTC.

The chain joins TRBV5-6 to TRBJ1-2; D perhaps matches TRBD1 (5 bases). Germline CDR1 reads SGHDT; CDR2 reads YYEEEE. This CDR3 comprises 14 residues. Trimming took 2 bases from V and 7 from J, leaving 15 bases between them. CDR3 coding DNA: TGTGCCAGCAGCTTCAACCGACAGTTGACTGGCTACACCTTC. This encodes CASSFNRQLTGYTF.

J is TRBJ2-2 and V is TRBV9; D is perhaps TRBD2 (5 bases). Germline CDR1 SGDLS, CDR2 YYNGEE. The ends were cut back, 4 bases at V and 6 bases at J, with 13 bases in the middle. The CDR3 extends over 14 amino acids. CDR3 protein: CASSSGLAPGELFF. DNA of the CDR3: TGTGCCAGCAGCTCGGGGTTGGCCCCCGGGGAGCTGTTTTTT.

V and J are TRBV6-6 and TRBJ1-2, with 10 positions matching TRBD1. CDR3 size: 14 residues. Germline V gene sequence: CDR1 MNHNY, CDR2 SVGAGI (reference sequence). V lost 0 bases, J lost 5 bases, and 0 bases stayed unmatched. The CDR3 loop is CASSYSGQGYGYTF. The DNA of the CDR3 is TGTGCCAGCAGTTACTCGGGACAGGGGTATGGCTACACCTTC.

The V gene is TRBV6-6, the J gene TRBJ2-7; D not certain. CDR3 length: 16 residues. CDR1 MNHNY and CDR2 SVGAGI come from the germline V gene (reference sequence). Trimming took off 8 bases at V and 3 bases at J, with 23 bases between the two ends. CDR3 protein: CASLSFDGPGDYEQYF. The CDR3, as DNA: TGTGCCAGCCTCAGTTTCGACGGTCCCGGAGACTACGAGCAGTACTTC.

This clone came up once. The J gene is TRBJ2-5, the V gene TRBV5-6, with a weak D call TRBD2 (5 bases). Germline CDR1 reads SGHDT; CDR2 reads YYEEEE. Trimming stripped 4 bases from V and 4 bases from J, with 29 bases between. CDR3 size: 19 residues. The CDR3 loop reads CASSALRVQSLRGGETQYF. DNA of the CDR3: TGTGCCAGCAGCGCGCTACGCGTTCAGAGCCTTCGAGGAGGAGAGACCCAGTACTTC.

Here the CDR3 DNA reads TGTGCCAGCAGCTTAGGGGCCCGAGGGAATGAAGCTTTCTTT. Translating gives CASSLGARGNEAFF. The chain couples TRBV13 to TRBJ1-1; D gene ambiguous. Trimming removed 0 bases at V and 7 bases at J, with 12 bases between. Germline values: CDR1 PRHDT, CDR2 FYEKMQ (reference sequence). The CDR3 runs to 14 residues.

The CDR3 DNA sequence: TGCGCCAGCAGCCAAGAGACTAGCGGAGGGAGCAAGCAGTACTTC. Residues: CASSQETSGGSKQYF. The chain carries TRBV4-3 and TRBJ2-7; 9 positions match TRBD2. CDR1 is LGHNA and CDR2 is YSLEER in the germline V gene. The CDR3 totals 15 residues. J gave up 8 bases and V 0 bases, and 8 bases lay outside the gene matches.

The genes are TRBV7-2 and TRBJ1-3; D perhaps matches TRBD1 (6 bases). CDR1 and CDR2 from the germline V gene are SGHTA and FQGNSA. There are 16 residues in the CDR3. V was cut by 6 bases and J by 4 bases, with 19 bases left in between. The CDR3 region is CASSLWGGGRGNTIYF. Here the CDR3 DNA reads TGTGCCAGCAGTTTGTGGGGTGGGGGCCGCGGAAACACCATATATTTT.

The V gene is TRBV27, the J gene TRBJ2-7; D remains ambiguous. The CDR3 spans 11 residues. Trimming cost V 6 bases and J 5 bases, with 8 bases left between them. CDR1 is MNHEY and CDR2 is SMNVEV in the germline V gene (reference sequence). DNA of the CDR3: TGTGCCAGCAGGACACGTCACGAGCAGTACTTC. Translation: CASRTRHEQYF.